This paragraph covers one T cell receptor (beta chain) sequence. The record originates from a study of T cells in Graves' hyperthyroidism and ophthalmopathy. Graves' hyperthyroidism is called stable when ophthalmopathy does not progress within 18 months. These patients, aged 18 to 65, had recently diagnosed hyperthyroidism lasting under 2 months. Out of 10 ml of fresh peripheral blood came the PBMCs. CDR3 length: 15 residues. Trimming cost V 10 bases and J 2 bases; bases outside gene matches: 13. From germline, CDR1 is ENHRY and CDR2 SYGVKD. What was amplified from RNA transcripts were TCR beta CDR3 regions. An initial round of RT-PCR targeting the TCR CDR3 relied on the HTBI primer set. TCRdb itself ran the multiplex PCR reads through MiXCR, one entry per CDR3 protein. Of 700,000 to 850,000 distinct CDR3 sequences in the sample, approximately 36% were seen once.

The sequenced sample consisted of blood. This chain uses TRBV10-3 with TRBJ1-1, with 7 positions matching TRBD1. This TCR came from a woman aged 35 to 49 with Graves' hyperthyroidism. In DNA, the CDR3 is TGTGCCAGCCGTGCGACAGGGTTCCAAAACACTGAAGCTTTCTTT. Amino acids: CASRATGFQNTEAFF.